Detailed here is one T cell receptor (beta chain). Its antigen remains undetermined. Base qualities are not at hand, and no much larger clone is one base apart. This entry is derived from a study of response to subunit inactivated influenza vaccine (dated by TCRdb to 2016 to 2019). About the investigation overall: Deep quantitative profiling of the T cell receptor repertoire was used in the study to follow responses to a trivalent subunit inactivated influenza vaccine.

The protocol used for the library was RT-PCR. Sequencing took place on an Illumina HiSeq 2500. Using fastp trimming at Q25 and MiXCR clonotype assembly, TCRdb reanalyzed the public sequencing data and kept in-frame beta chains. Entries that share a CDR3 protein sequence are merged under the most common genes and DNA. In all, the sample holds 500,000 to 600,000 distinct CDR3 sequences, and 13% of those were seen once. Clones ranked in the top ten supply less than 15% of the sample. The CDR3 measures 16 amino acids from cysteine to phenylalanine. Left in the record is the CDR3 DNA by itself, 48 bases read in frame from the first base. From the germline V gene, CDR1 is SGHVS and CDR2 is FQNEAQ. Unmatched junction bases come to 11, with V trimmed by 5 bases and J by 2 bases. Summary of the overall study and its limitations: According to the authors, only a limited number of new T cells may be recruited by each seasonal influenza vaccination.

What the time point label conveys for this sample: approximately 45 days after influenza vaccine administration. The chain is made from TRBV7-8 and TRBJ2-7, with TRBD1 identical over 8 junction bases. Sequenced material: PBMCs from blood, taken 40 to 50 days after vaccination. The clonotype comes from a man in his fifties who received an inactivated influenza vaccine. Donor details come from another sample of the same person, matched by shared clones. The CDR3 amino acid sequence is: CASSARDRGTTYEQYF. The DNA sequence is as follows: TGTGCCAGCAGCGCCCGAGACAGGGGAACAACCTACGAGCAGTACTTC. Joined to the reference TRBV7-8 and TRBJ2-7 proteins, this CDR3 gives the full variable domain: GAGVSQSPRYKVAKRGQDVALRCDPISGHVSLFWYQQALGQGPEFLTYFQNEAQLDKSGLPSDRFFAERPEGSVSTLKIQRTQQEDSAVYLCASSARDRGTTYEQYFGPGTRLTVT.